The 17 T cell receptor beta chains below were found in one sample sequenced in a study of response to subunit inactivated influenza vaccine. TCRdb analysed the RT-PCR reads with MiXCR anew, one entry per CDR3 protein. The table shows some 600,000 distinct CDR3 sequences, with 12% to 15% occurring only once. The source material was PBMCs from blood, sampled around 15 days before vaccination. Receptor source: a man over 45 who received an inactivated influenza vaccine.

This clonotype was seen a few times. The chain joins TRBV11-2 to TRBJ2-7, with no clear D. Germline values: CDR1 SGHAT, CDR2 FQNNGV. V shed 5 bases and J shed 3 bases, with 17 bases lying between them. This CDR3 has 15 residues. The CDR3 coding sequence is TGTGCCAGCAGCCAAGCTAATGCTTTCCTCTACGAGCAGTACTTC. The encoded protein is CASSQANAFLYEQYF.

CDR3 in DNA: TGCAGCGTTGAAGATGGTGTCTCCTACAATGAGCAGTTCTTC. Translating gives CSVEDGVSYNEQFF. The chain uses TRBV29-1 and TRBJ2-1; D unresolved. The CDR3 extends over 14 amino acids. Trimming left V 0 bases short and J 0 bases short, with 6 bases between. Per the germline V gene, CDR1 is SQVTM and CDR2 is ANQGSEA.

In its sample, this clonotype was seen a few times. Here the CDR3 DNA reads TGCGCCAGCAGCCAAGATATACAGCGGGGGGGTAGAATAGGGGAGCTGTTTTTT. This codes for CASSQDIQRGGRIGELFF. This chain links TRBV4-3 with TRBJ2-2; 10 nucleotides align to TRBD2. CDR1 is LGHNA, CDR2 YSLEER, per germline. The CDR3 runs 18 residues. Germline trimming cut 0 bases from V and 8 bases from J; bases unmatched to any gene: 12.

This clonotype was seen many times. The J gene is TRBJ2-2, the V gene TRBV12-3 or TRBV12-4; a weak D match, TRBD2 (6 bases). The CDR3 is 13 residues long. V lost 3 bases and J 9 bases, leaving 11 bases between the germline ends. DNA for the CDR3: TGTGCCAGCAGTTTGCGGGACGAGAGGGAGCTGTTTTTT. Its protein is CASSLRDERELFF.

This chain links TRBV5-1 with TRBJ2-3; the match to TRBD1 covers 8 bases. Germline V gives CDR1 SGHRS, CDR2 YFSETQ. V lost 3 bases and J lost 4; bases outside the gene matches: 13. The CDR3 loop spans 17 amino acids. The CDR3 sequence: CASSSLRQGPAADTQYF. In nucleotides, the CDR3 is TGCGCCAGCAGCTCCCTAAGACAGGGGCCGGCGGCAGATACGCAGTATTTT.

This clonotype was picked up a small number of times. The V call is TRBV30, the J call TRBJ2-1; no definite D call. The CDR3 covers 10 residues. Per the germline V gene, CDR1 is GTSNPN and CDR2 is SVGIG (reference sequence). V was clipped by 1 base and J by 5 bases, with 0 bases between them. CDR3 DNA: TGTGCCTGGAGTGACAATGAGCAGTTCTTC. Translation gives CAWSDNEQFF.

The genes are TRBV4-2 and TRBJ2-3; D is unresolved. CDR1 and CDR2 from the germline V gene are LGHNA and YNFKEQ. V was trimmed by 4 bases and J by 0 bases, leaving 11 bases between them. The CDR3 spans 15 residues. DNA for the CDR3: TGTGCCAGCAGCCTTAGCCGTTTTAGCACAGATACGCAGTATTTT. Its translation: CASSLSRFSTDTQYF.

Only a few counts were recorded for this clonotype. The CDR3 sequence: CASSQDSRVWTGELFF. The CDR3 region has the DNA TGCGCCAGCAGCCAAGATAGCAGGGTCTGGACCGGGGAGCTGTTTTTT. The V gene is TRBV4-3, the J gene TRBJ2-2; D may be TRBD1 (5 bases). The CDR3 totals 16 residues. Trimming took off 0 bases at V and 5 bases at J, with 13 bases between the two ends. Germline CDR1 is LGHNA and CDR2 is YSLEER.

This clonotype was observed a handful of times. In nucleotides, the CDR3 is TGTGCCAGCAAAGCGGGAGGGGAGTACCAAGAGACCCAGTACTTC. Its translation is CASKAGGEYQETQYF. The genes are TRBV12-3 or TRBV12-4 and TRBJ2-5; TRBD2 aligns across 10 bases. The V and J ends lost 7 bases and 0 bases, in that order; junction bases with no gene match: 5. This CDR3 has 15 amino acids.

This clonotype was picked up a small number of times. This chain joins TRBV11-2 and TRBJ2-5; the D call may be TRBD1 or TRBD2 (5 bases each). This CDR3 is 17 amino acids long. The germline V and J ends were trimmed by 6 bases and 2 bases, with 22 bases remaining between them. CDR1 and CDR2 (germline): SGHAT, FQNNGV. CDR3 bases: TGTGCCAGCAGGGATACTTCTCAGGGAGTTGGGCAAGAGACCCAGTACTTC. This sequence encodes CASRDTSQGVGQETQYF. Full variable domain (outside the CDR3, taken from reference TRBV11-2 and TRBJ2-5): EAGVAQSPRYKIIEKRQSVAFWCNPISGHATLYWYQQILGQGPKLLIQFQNNGVVDDSQLPKDRFSAERLKGVDSTLKIQPAKLEDSAVYLCASRDTSQGVGQETQYFGPGTRLLVL.

This clonotype was recorded a few times. This chain links TRBV7-6 with TRBJ2-2; possible D gene TRBD1, 6 bases. Trimming took 5 bases from V and 2 from J, leaving 18 bases between them. Germline lookup yields CDR1 SGHVS and CDR2 FNYEAQ. The CDR3 totals 17 residues. The CDR3 nucleotides read TGTGCCAGCAGCCTACGCCTCCGGGACATTAACACCGGGGAGCTGTTTTTT. Its protein is CASSLRLRDINTGELFF.

The V gene is TRBV18, the J gene TRBJ1-3; D not certain. Trimming stripped 1 base from V and 0 bases from J, with 7 bases between. Looked up from germline, CDR1 is KGHSH and CDR2 is LQKENI. The CDR3 length is 15 residues. The CDR3 loop is CASSPRRDSGNTIYF. In DNA, the CDR3 is TGTGCCAGCTCACCACGACGGGACTCTGGAAACACCATATATTTT.

This clonotype was detected a few times. The V call is TRBV7-2, the J call TRBJ2-5, with D unclear. Looked up from germline, CDR1 is SGHTA and CDR2 is FQGNSA. V was trimmed by 5 bases and J by 4 bases, leaving 11 bases between them. This CDR3 is built from 13 residues. CDR3 in amino acids: CASSPLSRETQYF. As DNA, the CDR3 is TGTGCCAGCAGCCCCCTGAGTCGAGAGACCCAGTACTTC.

This clonotype appeared a few times. V gene TRBV20-1 combines with J gene TRBJ2-7; 9 nucleotides match TRBD2. The CDR3 contains 13 residues. V dropped 5 bases and J dropped 3; count of bases not matched to a gene: 5. CDR1 and CDR2 (germline): DFQATT, SNEGSKA (reference sequence). For the CDR3, the DNA is TGCAGTGCTCTCCCGACTAGCGGCTACGAGCAGTACTTC. Translation gives CSALPTSGYEQYF.

This clonotype was counted at least ten times. The chain carries TRBV5-1 and TRBJ2-2; D is unresolved. Per germline, CDR1 SGHRS and CDR2 YFSETQ. Between the trimmed V and J ends, which lost 5 bases and 3 bases, there was a span of 17 bases. The CDR3 consists of 16 residues. The CDR3: CASSPPWQDHTGELFF. Here the CDR3 DNA reads TGCGCCAGCAGTCCCCCGTGGCAAGACCACACCGGGGAGCTGTTTTTT.

The V gene is TRBV7-2, the J gene TRBJ1-5; D perhaps matches TRBD1 (5 bases). V dropped 6 bases and J dropped 2 bases, with 14 bases sitting between them. CDR1 is SGHTA, CDR2 FQGNSA, per germline. CDR3 length: 15 residues. The CDR3: CASSQISRGNQPQHF. The CDR3 DNA sequence: TGTGCCAGCAGTCAAATTAGCAGGGGCAATCAGCCCCAGCATTTT.

This clonotype has more than one count but fewer than ten. The J gene is TRBJ1-5, the V gene TRBV11-2, with no clear D. The ends were cut back, 0 bases at V and 0 bases at J, with 18 bases in the middle. The CDR3 is 19 amino acids. CDR1 and CDR2 from the germline V gene are SGHAT and FQNNGV. CDR3 in amino acids: CASSLDRVRKIYSNQPQHF. The CDR3 DNA follows: TGTGCCAGCAGCTTAGACAGAGTCAGGAAAATCTATAGCAATCAGCCCCAGCATTTT. Complete variable domain (other parts from reference TRBV11-2 and TRBJ1-5): EAGVAQSPRYKIIEKRQSVAFWCNPISGHATLYWYQQILGQGPKLLIQFQNNGVVDDSQLPKDRFSAERLKGVDSTLKIQPAKLEDSAVYLCASSLDRVRKIYSNQPQHFGDGTRLSIL.